This entry is about one T cell receptor beta chain. In the authors' workflow: From reference gene primer amplification, estimates of nucleated cell counts were derived. Clones were sequenced by immunoSEQ multiplex PCR, and TCRdb holds only the in-frame ones, with some missing. V, J and clone size were drawn from that table, and D and trimming were deduced from the DNA. The sample lists under 80,000 clones, roughly 90% seen once, with approximately 13% in the top ten. The data belong to a study of blood T cell repertoires in COVID-19. Study summary: Sites in the United States, Italy and Spain provided acute and convalescent COVID-19 samples.

CDR1 LNHDA and CDR2 SQIVND come from the germline V gene (reference sequence). Trimming at V came to 4 bases and at J to 9 bases, leaving 10 bases not matched to a gene. CDR3 length: 15 amino acids. This rearrangement joins TRBV19 to TRBJ2-1; 9 nucleotides agree with TRBD2. This receptor was identified in a man in his 70s with active or convalescent COVID-19. Sequencing input: peripheral blood. This chain's CDR3 is CASSTVAGGPTEQFF. In DNA, the CDR3 is TGTGCCAGTAGTACCGTCGCGGGAGGGCCGACTGAGCAGTTCTTC.